A single sample gave rise to the 18 T cell receptor beta chains below, sequenced in a study of T cell changes during pregnancy in multiple sclerosis (dated by TCRdb to the late 2010s). Libraries were prepared through the immunoSEQ multiplex PCR assay. The clones in this table, taken by TCRdb from immuneACCESS, are in-frame only. Not every clone is retained; where verified, under half of the shortfall comes from an unresolved V gene, and the cause of the rest is unknown. For this sample there are about 55,000 clones; 85% to 95% appear just once. The ten largest clones represent approximately 3.5% of the sample. The sequences come from CD8+ T cells from peripheral blood mononuclear cells, collected in the second trimester of pregnancy. These receptors were obtained from a female donor with multiple sclerosis, enrolled in a pregnancy study.

The chain employs TRBV15 and TRBJ2-7; tentatively, D is TRBD2 (5 bases). This CDR3 is 15 amino acids long. Trimming took 1 base from V and 0 from J, leaving 10 bases between them. Germline loops: CDR1 LNHNV, CDR2 YYDKDF (reference sequence). In nucleotides, the CDR3 is TGTGCCACCAGCAGAGTGACGGGGAGCTCCTACGAGCAGTACTTC. Translating it yields CATSRVTGSSYEQYF.

V gene TRBV9 combines with J gene TRBJ2-2; 11 bases line up with TRBD2. This CDR3 spans 17 amino acids. Trimming cost V 2 bases and J 1 base; bases outside gene matches: 4. Germline CDR1 and CDR2: SGDLS and YYNGEE. CDR3 amino acids: CASSVSGTSGNTGELFF. The DNA for the CDR3 is TGTGCCAGCAGCGTCTCCGGGACTAGCGGGAACACCGGGGAGCTGTTTTTT.

This clone was counted a single time. This chain connects TRBV4-3 to TRBJ2-5, with D tentatively TRBD2 (5 bases). The CDR3 is 15 residues long. V was shortened by 0 bases and J by 5 bases, with 13 bases between the two germline ends. Germline V lookup: CDR1 LGHNA, CDR2 YSLEER. The CDR3 is CASSQDRRGWETQYF. CDR3 DNA sequence: TGCGCCAGCAGCCAAGACAGAAGAGGGTGGGAGACCCAGTACTTC.

The CDR3 nucleotides are TGTGCCAGCAGCGTAGTAGGGACAGGGGTCGAGCAGTACTTC. Amino acid sequence: CASSVVGTGVEQYF. The gene calls are TRBV9 and TRBJ2-7, with 10 bases matching TRBD1. CDR3 length: 14 amino acids. The V gene's germline CDR1 is SGDLS and CDR2 YYNGEE. The V and J ends lost 0 bases and 6 bases, in that order; junction bases with no gene match: 3.

The V and J genes are TRBV5-1 and TRBJ1-4, with 11 bases that match TRBD1. The CDR3 covers 17 residues. Germline lookup yields CDR1 SGHRS and CDR2 YFSETQ. V lost 4 bases to trimming and J lost 4 bases; unmatched junction nucleotides: 9. CDR3 amino acids: CASSLDRGQSFNEKLFF. The CDR3 nucleotides read TGCGCCAGCAGCCTGGACAGGGGGCAGAGTTTTAATGAAAAACTGTTTTTT.

The chain carries TRBV6-5 and TRBJ2-3; D gene uncertain. CDR3 length: 12 amino acids. V shed 5 bases and J shed 3 bases, with 6 bases lying between them. Looked up from germline, CDR1 is MNHEY and CDR2 is SVGAGI. Written as DNA, the CDR3 is TGTGCCAGCAGTCACAGAACAGATACGCAGTATTTT. Encoded protein: CASSHRTDTQYF.

V is TRBV7-6 and J is TRBJ2-2, with TRBD2 as a possible D gene (6 bases). Looked up from germline, CDR1 is SGHVS and CDR2 is FNYEAQ. The V and J ends lost 4 bases and 4 bases respectively, with 19 bases between them. This CDR3 contains 17 residues. CDR3 residues: CASSSNRPTEGTGELFF. CDR3 in DNA: TGTGCCAGCAGCTCGAATAGGCCTACGGAGGGCACCGGGGAGCTGTTTTTT.

V and J are TRBV7-9 and TRBJ1-2, with D unclear. Germline CDR1 is SEHNR and CDR2 is FQNEAQ (reference sequence). The CDR3 sequence is 15 residues long. Trimming removed 5 bases at V and 8 bases at J, with 21 bases between. The CDR3, as DNA: TGTGCCAGCAGCCTATCTTCGGACTTCTCGGGAGGCTACACCTTC. This sequence encodes CASSLSSDFSGGYTF.

Here the CDR3 DNA reads TGTGCCTGGAAACTAGCGGGACATGAGCAGTTCTTC. As protein: CAWKLAGHEQFF. The rearrangement uses TRBV30 and TRBJ2-1; 10 bases agree with TRBD2. Per germline, CDR1 GTSNPN and CDR2 SVGIG (reference sequence). This CDR3 is built from 12 residues. V shed 4 bases, J shed 8 bases, and the junction held 2 bases outside the gene matches.

V and J are TRBV15 and TRBJ2-7, with 7 bases lining up with TRBD1. With 9 bases clipped from V and 1 base from J, the junction kept 12 bases outside the gene matches. Germline V gene sequence: CDR1 LNHNV, CDR2 YYDKDF (reference sequence). This CDR3 contains 15 residues. The CDR3 nucleotides read TGTGCCACGCGACCTACAGGGGTCGCGTCCTACGAGCAGTACTTC. Residues: CATRPTGVASYEQYF.

This chain joins TRBV27 and TRBJ1-1; D is ambiguous. The CDR3 is 13 residues long. The ends were cut back, 0 bases at V and 7 bases at J, with 9 bases in the middle. Germline V gives CDR1 MNHEY, CDR2 SMNVEV (reference sequence). The CDR3 region has the DNA TGTGCCAGCAGTTTATCCCAAAGCGTTGAAGCTTTCTTT. Its translation is CASSLSQSVEAFF.

The sample holds one count of this clone. This sequence joins TRBV5-5 and TRBJ1-6, with TRBD1 identical over 7 bases. Germline assignment: CDR1 SGHKS and CDR2 YYEKEE (reference sequence). This CDR3 contains 15 residues. V dropped 4 bases and J dropped 7; count of bases not matched to a gene: 8. The CDR3 protein is CASSTMTGRNSPLHF. DNA of the CDR3: TGTGCCAGCAGCACGATGACAGGGCGGAATTCACCCCTCCACTTT.

The V and J genes are TRBV11-2 and TRBJ1-1, with TRBD1 matching 7 bases. The CDR3 totals 15 residues. The V gene's germline CDR1 is SGHAT and CDR2 FQNNGV. After removal of 2 bases from V and 1 base from J, the junction contained 4 bases not matched to a gene. The CDR3 sequence is CASSLLQGRNTEAFF. DNA of the CDR3: TGTGCCAGCAGCTTATTACAGGGGCGGAACACTGAAGCTTTCTTT.

In this sample, this clone turned up once. The V call is TRBV7-3, the J call TRBJ2-1, with 11 bases that match TRBD2. Looked up from germline, CDR1 is SGHTA and CDR2 is FQGTGA. Trimming cost V 5 bases and J 6 bases; bases outside gene matches: 6. The CDR3 is 15 residues long. The CDR3 sequence is CASSHIAGGPNEQFF. Written as DNA, the CDR3 is TGTGCCAGCAGCCACATAGCGGGGGGGCCCAATGAGCAGTTCTTC.

This sequence joins TRBV7-2 and TRBJ1-2; 9 bases map to TRBD1. The CDR3 sequence is 15 residues long. Per the germline V gene, CDR1 is SGHTA and CDR2 is FQGNSA. After removal of 5 bases from V and 8 bases from J, the junction contained 12 bases not matched to a gene. CDR3 loop: CASSRPGQGVRGYTF. The CDR3 region has the DNA TGTGCCAGCAGCCGGCCGGGACAGGGAGTAAGAGGCTACACCTTC.

V gene TRBV9 combines with J gene TRBJ2-1; D remains ambiguous. Deletions cut 4 bases from V and 0 bases from J, with 14 bases between. The CDR3 is 16 residues long. Germline values: CDR1 SGDLS, CDR2 YYNGEE. The CDR3 sequence is CASSSGGGTSYNEQFF. The DNA of the CDR3 is TGTGCCAGCAGCTCTGGCGGTGGCACCTCCTACAATGAGCAGTTCTTC. The complete variable domain, with remaining parts taken from reference TRBV9 and TRBJ2-1, reads DSGVTQTPKHLITATGQRVTLRCSPRSGDLSVYWYQQSLDQGLQFLIQYYNGEERAKGNILERFSAQQFPDLHSELNLSSLELGDSALYFCASSSGGGTSYNEQFFGPGTRLTVL.

This clone appeared once. J is TRBJ2-4 and V is TRBV5-4, with TRBD1 matching 9 bases. Germline CDR1 reads SGHNT; CDR2 reads YYREEE (reference sequence). Trimming at V came to 4 bases and at J to 0 bases, leaving 8 bases not matched to a gene. The CDR3 loop spans 17 amino acids. The CDR3 DNA is TGTGCCAGCAGCCATACGGGACAGGGAATAGCCAAAAACATTCAGTACTTC. The encoded protein is CASSHTGQGIAKNIQYF.

This rearrangement joins TRBV7-2 to TRBJ2-5; TRBD2 matches 11 bases. The V gene's germline CDR1 is SGHTA and CDR2 FQGNSA. The CDR3 has 15 residues. V shed 9 bases and J 5 bases; nucleotides not matched to a gene: 11. The CDR3 bases are TGTGCCAGTAGGGAGGCCTTAGCGGGGGGGGAGACCCAGTACTTC. Translating gives CASREALAGGETQYF.